This is a list of T cell receptor beta chains from one sample in a study of T-cell reconstitution after alpha-beta-depleted transplantation in children. MiXCR, applied by TCRdb to the PCR reads, yields one record per CDR3 protein. The sample includes 98,000 or so distinct CDR3 sequences, 20% to 30% seen only once; the top ten take 20% to 25%. The specimen was PBMCs, collected before TCRalphabeta/CD19-depleted stem cell transplant. Source of these receptors: a boy between 2 and 10 years old with acute lymphoblastic leukemia, due to receive a stem cell transplant. CDR3s include the opening cysteine and the closing phenylalanine or tryptophan. A D gene is named only where the DNA matches it firmly. Size is omitted from some rows. Given values are once, few, many or a class for expanded clones.

D	V	J	size	DNA	CDR3
TRBD1	TRBV25-1	TRBJ1-1	few	TGTGCCAGCAATCCGGGACAGGGCACTGAAGCTTTCTTT	CASNPGQGTEAFF
TRBD1	TRBV5-1	TRBJ1-1	NA	TGCGCCAGCAGCTACAGGGGGAACACTGAAGCTTTCTTT	CASSYRGNTEAFF
TRBD2	TRBV7-9	TRBJ2-6	NA	TGTGCCAGCAGCCCCAGCGGGGGAACTGGGGCCAACGTCCTGACTTTC	CASSPSGGTGANVLTF
TRBD2	TRBV4-2	TRBJ2-4	NA	TGTGCCAGCAGCCAAGTGACTAGCGGAGGGGCCGGCAAAAACATTCAGTACTTC	CASSQVTSGGAGKNIQYF
NA	TRBV9	TRBJ1-1	NA	TGTGCCAGCAGCGCTCAGGGGCACACTGAAGCTTTCTTT	CASSAQGHTEAFF
NA	TRBV5-1	TRBJ2-1	many	TGCGCCAGCAGCTTGGCCGCGACTAGCAATGAGCAGTTCTTC	CASSLAATSNEQFF
TRBD2	TRBV2	TRBJ2-1	NA	TGTGCCAGCAGTCCACTATCCGGGACTAGCATCTACAATGAGCAGTTCTTC	CASSPLSGTSIYNEQFF
TRBD2	TRBV7-9	TRBJ2-3	NA	TGTGCCAGCAGCCTACTAGCGGGAGGGTCGGATACGCAGTATTTT	CASSLLAGGSDTQYF
TRBD2	TRBV5-1	TRBJ2-5	few	TGCGCCAGCAGCGCCCGGACTAGTTTGGAGACCCAGTACTTC	CASSARTSLETQYF
NA	TRBV28	TRBJ2-7	NA	TGTGCCAGCAGTTTACCAACGCGCGACTCCGGGTACGAGCAGCACTTC	CASSLPTRDSGYEQHF
NA	TRBV30	TRBJ2-1	few	TGTGCCTGGAGTGTTTTCGCGGTTGGAGGTAATGAGCAGTTCTTC	CAWSVFAVGGNEQFF
NA	TRBV11-2	TRBJ2-7	few	TGTGCCAGCAGCCTCCTATCTGAGCAGTACTTC	CASSLLSEQYF
NA	TRBV6-5	TRBJ2-2	NA	TGTGCCAGCAGTTACCTACCTCCGGGTCTTAACACCGGGGAGCTGTTTTTT	CASSYLPPGLNTGELFF
NA	TRBV7-2	TRBJ2-7	NA	TGTGCCAGCAGCTATACGGGGTCCCACTACGAGCAGTACTTC	CASSYTGSHYEQYF
TRBD1	TRBV4-3	TRBJ2-3	few	TGCGCCAGCAGCCTCACTCCCAGGGGGCAAGATACGCAGTATTTT	CASSLTPRGQDTQYF
NA	TRBV7-9	TRBJ2-7	NA	TGTGCCAGCAGCTTTTCAACGGGGGGCCCAAGCTCCTACGAGCAGTACTTC	CASSFSTGGPSSYEQYF
NA	TRBV29-1	TRBJ2-1	few	TGCAGCGTTACCCCGGGTCGGGATGAGCAGTTCTTC	CSVTPGRDEQFF
TRBD2	TRBV20-1	TRBJ2-3	few	TGCAGAGCCGGACTAGCCGGAGGAGATACGCAGTATTTT	CRAGLAGGDTQYF
NA	TRBV7-2	TRBJ2-7	few	TGTGCCAGCAGCTTCGCTAGTCGGGAGCAGTACTTC	CASSFASREQYF
TRBD2	TRBV7-3	TRBJ2-1	NA	TGTGCCAGCAGCTCTAGCGGAGGGCCGGGGGTGAAGCAGTTCTTC	CASSSSGGPGVKQFF
TRBD1	TRBV7-9	TRBJ2-2	NA	TGTGCCAGCAGCTCCTGGACAGGGGGGATTAGAACCGGGGAGCTGTTTTTT	CASSSWTGGIRTGELFF
NA	TRBV7-9	TRBJ2-1	few	TGTGCCAGCAGCTTACTGTGGAGCTCCTACAATGAGCAGTTCTTC	CASSLLWSSYNEQFF
NA	TRBV28	TRBJ2-3	few	TGTGCCAGCAGTTTCCGCGAGAGGGTCACAGATACGCAGTATTTT	CASSFRERVTDTQYF
TRBD1	TRBV5-1	TRBJ2-1	few	TGCGCCAGCAGCTCCCGGGACAGGACGAATGAGCAGTTCTTC	CASSSRDRTNEQFF
TRBD1	TRBV11-2	TRBJ2-2	many	TGTGCCAGCAGCCCAGGGGACAGGGGGCGCCCCGGGGAGCTGTTTTTT	CASSPGDRGRPGELFF
NA	TRBV29-1	TRBJ1-1	NA	TGCAGCGTGAAACAGGGGAACACTGAAGCTTTCTTT	CSVKQGNTEAFF
NA	TRBV6-2/TRBV6-3	TRBJ1-1	NA	TGTGCCAGCAGTCATCATAACACTGAAGCTTTCTTT	CASSHHNTEAFF
NA	TRBV29-1	TRBJ2-7	few	TGCAGCGTTGGTAGGAGCGGAGGGACCTACGAGCAGTACTTC	CSVGRSGGTYEQYF
TRBD2	TRBV20-1	TRBJ2-3	NA	TGCAGTGCTAGAGCCTTCTCTCCGGCGGCTAGCGGGGCCTATAGCACAGATACGCAGTATTTT	CSARAFSPAASGAYSTDTQYF
NA	TRBV20-1	TRBJ2-3	NA	TGCAGTGCTCCGCTAGCGTTCGTCTCAGATACGCAGTATTTT	CSAPLAFVSDTQYF
NA	TRBV6-1	TRBJ2-7	NA	TGTGCCAGCAGCGCTTTTACATCGATCTCCTACGAGCAGTACTTC	CASSAFTSISYEQYF
TRBD1	TRBV7-8	TRBJ2-1	many	TGTGCCAGCAGCTTCGGACAGGGGGACCCTTCCTACAATGAGCAGTTCTTC	CASSFGQGDPSYNEQFF
TRBD2	TRBV5-6	TRBJ2-3	NA	TGTGCCAGCAGCTTCCCGGGACTAGCAACAGATACGCAGTATTTT	CASSFPGLATDTQYF
TRBD1	TRBV11-2	TRBJ2-5	few	TGTGCCAGCAGCTCGATGACAGGGCGCCAAGAGACCCAGTACTTC	CASSSMTGRQETQYF
TRBD2	TRBV27	TRBJ2-1	few	TGTGCCAGCAGCTCGGGACTAGCGGGCTCCTACAATGAGCAGTTCTTC	CASSSGLAGSYNEQFF
NA	TRBV3-1	TRBJ2-7	NA	TGTGCCAGCAGCCAAGGACACTCCTACGAGCAGTACTTC	CASSQGHSYEQYF
TRBD1	TRBV5-1	TRBJ2-5	once	TGCGCCAGCATTTCCGACAGGGCCACAGAGACCCAGTACTTC	CASISDRATETQYF
NA	TRBV28	TRBJ2-5	many	TGTGCCAGCAGTTTAAGGGAGCGGCTCGTGGGTGAGACCCAGTACTTC	CASSLRERLVGETQYF
TRBD1	TRBV20-1	TRBJ1-4	few	TGCAGTGCTGCAACTCCCGGGACAGGCGGTGAAAAACTGTTTTTT	CSAATPGTGGEKLFF
NA	TRBV3-1	TRBJ2-1	few	TGTGCCAGCAGCCAAGATCTTGGGCGTGATGAGCAGTTCTTC	CASSQDLGRDEQFF
TRBD1	TRBV6-2/TRBV6-3	TRBJ2-4	few	TGTGCCACCCAGGGGGCTGGGGTGAGTCGCGAAAACATTCAGTACTTC	CATQGAGVSRENIQYF
NA	TRBV27	TRBJ2-7	NA	TGTGCCAGCAGTTTATTGGGCTTTGGAGAGCAGTACTTC	CASSLLGFGEQYF
TRBD1	TRBV7-9	TRBJ1-1	NA	TGTGCCAGCAGCCAGGGGGGCGGCCTCATGAACACTGAAGCTTTCTTT	CASSQGGGLMNTEAFF
NA	TRBV28	TRBJ2-7	few	TGTGCCAGCAGTTTGGTCTGGGTTTCCGAGCAGTACTTC	CASSLVWVSEQYF
NA	TRBV29-1	TRBJ2-1	many	TGCAGCGTTGGGTCAGTCCACAATGAGCAGTTCTTC	CSVGSVHNEQFF
TRBD2	TRBV9	TRBJ2-3	many	TGTGCCAGCAGTCATAGCGGGAGGGGAGCAGATACGCAGTATTTT	CASSHSGRGADTQYF
NA	TRBV20-1	TRBJ2-1	NA	TGCAGTGCTGGTCCTAGGGATGAGCAGTTCTTC	CSAGPRDEQFF
TRBD2	TRBV2	TRBJ2-5	NA	TGTGCCAGCAGTGAGGGACTACCACCGCAAGAGACCCAGTACTTC	CASSEGLPPQETQYF
TRBD2	TRBV20-1	TRBJ2-1	medium-sized	TGCAGTGCTTCTCCGGGACTAGCCGGGAATGAGCAGTTCTTC	CSASPGLAGNEQFF
NA	TRBV7-9	TRBJ2-1	few	TGTGCCAGCAGCTTAGAGGCAGGGTCGTTCTTC	CASSLEAGSFF
NA	TRBV28	TRBJ1-5	NA	TGTGCCAGCAGTTTATTGGTAGGGGTGCAGCCCCAGCATTTT	CASSLLVGVQPQHF
NA	TRBV24-1	TRBJ2-3	NA	TGTGCCACCGCCGGTGCAGGAGGGAGCACAGATACGCAGTATTTT	CATAGAGGSTDTQYF
NA	TRBV6-1	TRBJ1-3	few	TGTGCCAGCACCCGGGATAACTCTGGAAACACCATATATTTT	CASTRDNSGNTIYF
NA	TRBV3-1	TRBJ2-4	NA	TGTGCCAGCAGCCAAGAGCTAGCTAGCTTAAGCATTCAGTACTTC	CASSQELASLSIQYF
NA	TRBV20-1	TRBJ2-4	many	TGCAGTGCTAGAGATCCCGCAGGGCAAAACATTCAGTACTTC	CSARDPAGQNIQYF
NA	TRBV9	TRBJ2-1	NA	TGTGCCAGCAGCGTAGGAACTAGTGAATTAGATGAGCAGTTCTTC	CASSVGTSELDEQFF
NA	TRBV4-3	TRBJ2-7	NA	TGCGCCAGCAGCCACAAAAGGGGTGACGAGCAGTACTTC	CASSHKRGDEQYF
TRBD2	TRBV5-6	TRBJ2-4	few	TGTGCCAGCAGCTTGAGGTTACCTAGCGGCCCCGAGGACATTCAGTACTTC	CASSLRLPSGPEDIQYF
NA	TRBV27	TRBJ2-2	NA	TGTGCCAGCCGTCGTGGGAGTGGGTACACCGGGGAGCTGTTTTTT	CASRRGSGYTGELFF